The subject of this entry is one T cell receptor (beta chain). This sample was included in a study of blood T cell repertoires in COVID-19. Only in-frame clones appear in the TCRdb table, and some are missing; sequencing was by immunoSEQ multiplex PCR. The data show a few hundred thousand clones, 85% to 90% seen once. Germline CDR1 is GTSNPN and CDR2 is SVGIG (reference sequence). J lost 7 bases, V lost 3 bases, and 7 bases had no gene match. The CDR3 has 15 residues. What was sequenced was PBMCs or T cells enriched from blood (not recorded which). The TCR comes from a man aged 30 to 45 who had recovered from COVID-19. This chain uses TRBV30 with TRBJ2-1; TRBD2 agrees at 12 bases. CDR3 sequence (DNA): TGTGCCTGGAGCCTCGGACTAGCGGGGATAAATGAGCAGTTCTTC. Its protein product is CAWSLGLAGINEQFF.